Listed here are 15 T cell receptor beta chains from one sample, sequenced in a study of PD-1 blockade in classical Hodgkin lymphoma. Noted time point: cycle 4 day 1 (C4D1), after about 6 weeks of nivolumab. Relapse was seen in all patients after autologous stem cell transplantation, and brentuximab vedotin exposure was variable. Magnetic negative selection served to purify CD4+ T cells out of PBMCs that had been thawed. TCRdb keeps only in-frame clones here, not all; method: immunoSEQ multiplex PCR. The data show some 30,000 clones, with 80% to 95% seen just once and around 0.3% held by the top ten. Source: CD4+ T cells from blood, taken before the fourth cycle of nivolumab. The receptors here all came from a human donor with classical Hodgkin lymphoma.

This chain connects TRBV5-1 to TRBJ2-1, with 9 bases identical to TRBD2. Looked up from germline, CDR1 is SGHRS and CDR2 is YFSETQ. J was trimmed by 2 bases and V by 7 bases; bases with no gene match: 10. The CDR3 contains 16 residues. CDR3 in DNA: TGCGCCAGCGGCATTAGCGGGAGTTGGGCCTACAATGAGCAGTTCTTC. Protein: CASGISGSWAYNEQFF.

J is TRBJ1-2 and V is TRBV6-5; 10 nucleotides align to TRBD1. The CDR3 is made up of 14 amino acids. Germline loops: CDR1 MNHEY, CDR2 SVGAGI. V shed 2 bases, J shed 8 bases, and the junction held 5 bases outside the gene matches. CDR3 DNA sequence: TGTGCCAGCAGTTACGGGACAGGGGTCTTCGGCTACACCTTC. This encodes CASSYGTGVFGYTF.

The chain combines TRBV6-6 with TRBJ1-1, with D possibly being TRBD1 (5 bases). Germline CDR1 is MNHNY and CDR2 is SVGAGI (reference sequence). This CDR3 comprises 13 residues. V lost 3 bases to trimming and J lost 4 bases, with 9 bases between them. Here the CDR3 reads CASSYRGFTEAFF. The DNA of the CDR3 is TGTGCCAGCAGTTATCGGGGGTTCACTGAAGCTTTCTTT.

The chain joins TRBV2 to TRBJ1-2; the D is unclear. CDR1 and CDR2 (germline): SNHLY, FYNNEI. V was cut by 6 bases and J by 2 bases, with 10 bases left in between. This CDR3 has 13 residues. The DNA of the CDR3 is TGTGCCAGCAGATACACAGTAAACTATGGCTACACCTTC. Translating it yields CASRYTVNYGYTF.

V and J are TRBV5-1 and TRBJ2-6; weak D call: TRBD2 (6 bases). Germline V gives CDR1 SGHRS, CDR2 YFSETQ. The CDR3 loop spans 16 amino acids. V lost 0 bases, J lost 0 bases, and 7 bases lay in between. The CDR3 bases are TGCGCCAGCAGCTTGGCCGGGAGCTCTGGGGCCAACGTCCTGACTTTC. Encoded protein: CASSLAGSSGANVLTF. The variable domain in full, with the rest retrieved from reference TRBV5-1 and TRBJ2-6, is KAGVTQTPRYLIKTRGQQVTLSCSPISGHRSVSWYQQTPGQGLQFLFEYFSETQRNKGNFPGRFSGRQFSNSRSEMNVSTLELGDSALYLCASSLAGSSGANVLTFGAGSRLTVL.

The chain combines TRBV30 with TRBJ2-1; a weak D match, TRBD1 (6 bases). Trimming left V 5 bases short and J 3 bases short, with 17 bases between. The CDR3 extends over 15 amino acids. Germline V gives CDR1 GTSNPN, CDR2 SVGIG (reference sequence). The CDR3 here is CAWSQVGAIYNEQFF. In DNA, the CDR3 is TGTGCCTGGTCCCAGGTGGGGGCCATCTACAATGAGCAGTTCTTC.

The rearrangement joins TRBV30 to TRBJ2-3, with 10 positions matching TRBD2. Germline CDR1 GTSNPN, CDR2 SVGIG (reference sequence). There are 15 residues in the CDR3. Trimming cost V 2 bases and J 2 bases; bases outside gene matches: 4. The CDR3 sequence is CAWSLGLAATDTQYF. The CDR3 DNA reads TGTGCCTGGAGTCTAGGACTAGCGGCCACAGATACGCAGTATTTT. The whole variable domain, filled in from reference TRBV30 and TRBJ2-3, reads SQTIHQWPATLVQPVGSPLSLECTVEGTSNPNLYWYRQAAGRGLQLLFYSVGIGQISSEVPQNLSASRPQDRQFILSSKKLLLSDSGFYLCAWSLGLAATDTQYFGPGTRLTVL.

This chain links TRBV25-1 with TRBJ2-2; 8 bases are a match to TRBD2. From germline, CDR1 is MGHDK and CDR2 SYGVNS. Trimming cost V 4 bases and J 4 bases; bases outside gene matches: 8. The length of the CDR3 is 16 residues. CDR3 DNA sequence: TGTGCCAGCAGTGGGGTAACTAGCGGATTCACCGGGGAGCTGTTTTTT. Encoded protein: CASSGVTSGFTGELFF. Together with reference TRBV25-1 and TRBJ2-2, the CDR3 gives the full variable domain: EADIYQTPRYLVIGTGKKITLECSQTMGHDKMYWYQQDPGMELHLIHYSYGVNSTEKGDLSSESTVSRIRTEHFPLTLESARPSHTSQYLCASSGVTSGFTGELFFGEGSRLTVL.

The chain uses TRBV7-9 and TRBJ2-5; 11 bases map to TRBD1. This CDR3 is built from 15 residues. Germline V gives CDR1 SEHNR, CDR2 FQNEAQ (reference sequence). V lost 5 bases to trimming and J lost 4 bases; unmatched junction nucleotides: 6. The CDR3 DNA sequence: TGTGCCAGCAGCCTTAGCGGGACAGGGGGAGAGACCCAGTACTTC. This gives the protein CASSLSGTGGETQYF.

The CDR3 sequence: CAISEGPRRTNSYNEQFF. For the CDR3, the DNA is TGTGCCATCAGTGAGGGTCCTCGGCGGACGAACTCCTACAATGAGCAGTTCTTC. J is TRBJ2-1 and V is TRBV10-3; D call uncertain. Germline CDR1 and CDR2: ENHRY and SYGVKD. V was shortened by 2 bases and J by 0 bases, with 17 bases between the two germline ends. This CDR3 contains 18 residues.

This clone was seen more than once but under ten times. CDR3 sequence reads: CASSFPAGGAGGNTIYF. CDR3 bases: TGTGCCAGCAGCTTCCCTGCAGGGGGCGCCGGTGGAAACACCATATATTTT. This chain uses TRBV7-9 with TRBJ1-3, with 8 positions matching TRBD1. The ends lost 3 bases at V and 3 bases at J; junction bases unmatched: 10. Germline assignment: CDR1 SEHNR and CDR2 FQNEAQ (reference sequence). The CDR3 is 17 residues long.

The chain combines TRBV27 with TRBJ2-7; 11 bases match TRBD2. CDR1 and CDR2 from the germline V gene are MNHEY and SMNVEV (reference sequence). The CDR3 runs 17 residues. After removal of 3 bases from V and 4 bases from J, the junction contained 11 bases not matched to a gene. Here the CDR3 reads CASSFRASSGRIYEQYF. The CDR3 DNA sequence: TGTGCCAGCAGTTTCAGGGCCTCTAGCGGGAGGATTTACGAGCAGTACTTC.

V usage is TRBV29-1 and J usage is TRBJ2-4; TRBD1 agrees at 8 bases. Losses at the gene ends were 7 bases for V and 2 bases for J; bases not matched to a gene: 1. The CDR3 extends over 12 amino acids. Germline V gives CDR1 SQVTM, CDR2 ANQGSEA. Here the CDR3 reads CSGTGSKNIQYF. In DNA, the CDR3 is TGCAGCGGGACAGGGTCCAAAAACATTCAGTACTTC.

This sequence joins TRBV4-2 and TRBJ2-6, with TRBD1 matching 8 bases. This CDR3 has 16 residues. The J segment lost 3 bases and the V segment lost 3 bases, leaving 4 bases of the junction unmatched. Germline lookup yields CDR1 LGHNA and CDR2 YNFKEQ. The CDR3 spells CASSHGQGGGANVLTF. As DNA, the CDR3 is TGTGCCAGCAGCCATGGACAGGGCGGTGGGGCCAACGTCCTGACTTTC.

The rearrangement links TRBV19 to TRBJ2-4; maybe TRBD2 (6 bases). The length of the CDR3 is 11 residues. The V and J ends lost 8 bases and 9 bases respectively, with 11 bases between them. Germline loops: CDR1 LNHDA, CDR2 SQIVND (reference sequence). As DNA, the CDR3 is TGTGCCAGTGACGGGGGTGGCATTCAGTACTTC. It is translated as CASDGGGIQYF.